Sequencing of this T cell receptor (beta chain) was carried out in a study of blood T cell repertoires in COVID-19. Overall study: From the United States, Italy and Spain came samples of acute and convalescent COVID-19. The analysed material was cDNA or gDNA that came from T cells, B-cell-depleted T cells, or PBMCs.

This CDR3 has 17 residues. Germline-derived CDR1 and CDR2 are MGHRA and YSYEKL. V was clipped by 0 bases and J by 0 bases, with 12 bases between them. As handled by the study authors: The assay estimated nucleated cells by amplifying reference gene primers. TCRdb keeps only in-frame clones here, not all; method: immunoSEQ multiplex PCR. V, J and clone size derive from that table, while D and trimming were established from the DNA sequence. The table lists under 150,000 clones, around 81% of them singletons. This rearrangement joins TRBV4-1 to TRBJ1-3; no clear D. Material for sequencing was peripheral blood. This clonotype was obtained from a human donor in a cohort sampled during active COVID-19. DNA for the CDR3: TGCGCCAGCAGCCAAGATAGCACACTAAGCTCTGGAAACACCATATATTTT. This encodes CASSQDSTLSSGNTIYF.